This is a list of T cell receptor beta chains from one sample in a study of T-cell memory formation after mild COVID-19. TCRdb reprocessed the 5' RACE reads via MiXCR and lists one record per CDR3 protein. The sample lists approximately 300,000 distinct CDR3 sequences, about 15% occurring once. Input material: PBMCs or a T cell subset sorted from them (not recorded which). The receptors originated from a man aged 18-30 years who had mild COVID-19 (a few samples of this study predate the infection). Cell type and time point are not known. CDR3s include the opening cysteine and the closing phenylalanine or tryptophan. Fields, in order: CDR3 protein, CDR3 DNA, clone size, J gene, D gene, V gene. A D gene is named only where the DNA matches it firmly. Part of the rows lack a size; the others show once, few, many or a class for expanded clones.

CASSLARQATEAFF,TGTGCCAGCAGCTTAGCGCGACAGGCGACTGAAGCTTTCTTT,few,TRBJ1-1,NA,TRBV7-9
CASSLVGGGYGEQYF,TGTGCCAGCAGCTTGGTCGGCGGTGGCTACGGGGAGCAGTACTTC,few,TRBJ2-7,NA,TRBV5-4
CASSSGDSLNTGELFF,TGTGCCAGCAGCTCCGGGGACTCCTTGAACACCGGGGAGCTGTTTTTT,few,TRBJ2-2,NA,TRBV7-3
CASSQDTGTVGDTQYF,TGCGCCAGCAGCCAAGATACCGGTACCGTGGGAGATACGCAGTATTTT,NA,TRBJ2-3,NA,TRBV4-1
CASSRSSGEGTDTQYF,TGTGCCAGCAGCCGATCTAGCGGGGAAGGCACAGATACGCAGTATTTT,NA,TRBJ2-3,TRBD2,TRBV7-3
CASSLASRGLQFF,TGCGCCAGCAGCTTGGCCAGTCGGGGATTGCAGTTCTTC,NA,TRBJ2-1,NA,TRBV5-1
CASSFARQTNSGANVLTF,TGCGCCAGCAGCTTCGCTCGACAGACCAACTCTGGGGCCAACGTCCTGACTTTC,NA,TRBJ2-6,NA,TRBV5-1
CASSQDMGVAESAAQYF,TGCGCCAGCAGCCAAGATATGGGGGTAGCGGAATCCGCGGCCCAGTACTTC,NA,TRBJ2-5,NA,TRBV4-3
CASSLWPGQDMGTQYF,TGCGCCAGCAGCTTGTGGCCGGGACAGGACATGGGTACGCAGTATTTT,NA,TRBJ2-3,TRBD1,TRBV5-1
CASSKTSGGAVEQYF,TGTGCCAGCAGTAAGACTAGCGGGGGGGCCGTGGAGCAGTACTTC,NA,TRBJ2-7,TRBD2,TRBV6-5
CASSQVWASGSYNEQFF,TGCGCCAGCAGCCAAGTTTGGGCTAGCGGGTCCTACAATGAGCAGTTCTTC,few,TRBJ2-1,TRBD2,TRBV4-3
CRHQRGAGQGDTQYF,TGCAGACATCAGCGGGGGGCGGGGCAAGGAGATACGCAGTATTTT,few,TRBJ2-3,TRBD2,TRBV20-1
CATSRDYSYEQYF,TGTGCCACCAGCAGAGATTACAGCTACGAGCAGTACTTC,NA,TRBJ2-7,NA,TRBV15
CASRPDRVRPQHF,TGTGCCAGCAGACCAGACAGGGTTCGGCCCCAGCATTTT,few,TRBJ1-5,TRBD1,TRBV6-5
CASSLLATGAPTGELFF,TGTGCCAGCAGTTTATTAGCGACAGGGGCCCCCACCGGGGAGCTGTTTTTT,few,TRBJ2-2,TRBD1,TRBV27
CAISGLAGGNTGELFF,TGTGCCATCAGTGGACTAGCGGGGGGCAACACCGGGGAGCTGTTTTTT,few,TRBJ2-2,TRBD2,TRBV10-3
CASSSAGDGPEAFF,TGTGCCAGCAGCTCAGCGGGGGATGGCCCTGAAGCTTTCTTT,few,TRBJ1-1,NA,TRBV5-6
CASSPGLAGSGELFF,TGCGCCAGCAGCCCTGGACTAGCTGGGTCCGGGGAGCTGTTTTTT,many,TRBJ2-2,TRBD2,TRBV5-1
CASSQSHWGALAGELFF,TGCGCCAGCAGCCAGTCGCACTGGGGGGCCTTGGCCGGGGAGCTGTTTTTT,NA,TRBJ2-2,NA,TRBV4-3
CASSTPTSGGYLYTDTQYF,TGTGCCAGCAGTACCCCAACTAGCGGGGGGTACCTCTACACAGATACGCAGTATTTT,NA,TRBJ2-3,TRBD2,TRBV28
CASGPTGSPDTQYF,TGTGCTAGTGGGCCCACAGGGTCCCCAGATACGCAGTATTTT,few,TRBJ2-3,NA,TRBV12-5
CASRTNDRTKNIQYF,TGTGCCAGCAGGACCAATGACAGGACCAAAAACATTCAGTACTTC,few,TRBJ2-4,NA,TRBV6-5
CASSQDTNEQFF,TGCGCCAGCAGCCAAGATACCAATGAGCAGTTCTTC,once,TRBJ2-1,NA,TRBV4-1
CASSFGNSPLHF,TGTGCCAGCAGCTTTGGTAATTCACCCCTCCACTTT,many,TRBJ1-6,NA,TRBV7-2